Shown below are 25 T cell receptor beta chains from a single sample sequenced in a study of T-cell memory formation after mild COVID-19. TCRdb called the 5' RACE reads again in MiXCR, with one record for every CDR3 protein. This sample has hundreds of thousands of distinct CDR3 sequences; about a fifth occur once, and the top ten carry roughly 8.1%. The sample was PBMCs or a T cell subset sorted from them (not recorded which). The origin of the receptors is an adult woman who had mild COVID-19 (a few samples of this study predate the infection). Cell type and time point are not known.

This clonotype was observed a handful of times. The chain combines TRBV3-1 with TRBJ2-2, with a tentative D call TRBD1 (6 bases). Germline CDR1 is LGHDT and CDR2 is YNNKEL (reference sequence). V was pared by 3 bases and J by 1 base, with 9 bases between. The length of the CDR3 is 15 residues. The CDR3 loop reads CASSQGAGNTGELFF. CDR3 DNA: TGTGCCAGCAGCCAGGGGGCGGGGAACACCGGGGAGCTGTTTTTT.

The J gene is TRBJ2-7, the V gene TRBV3-1; D is ambiguous. The V end was cut by 3 bases, the J end by 2 bases, with 11 bases between. This CDR3 comprises 14 residues. Germline V gives CDR1 LGHDT, CDR2 YNNKEL (reference sequence). Written as DNA, the CDR3 is TGTGCCAGCAGCCAGGTCATAGTTCCCTACGAGCAGTACTTC. As protein: CASSQVIVPYEQYF.

At least ten counts were recorded for this clonotype. The genes are TRBV11-2 and TRBJ2-5; a possible D gene is TRBD1 (5 bases). The CDR3 loop spans 14 amino acids. Per the germline V gene, CDR1 is SGHAT and CDR2 is FQNNGV. Trimming cost V 3 bases and J 2 bases, with 10 bases left between them. The DNA for the CDR3 is TGTGCCAGCAGCTTGGAGACAGCGCAAGAGACCCAGTACTTC. Encoded protein: CASSLETAQETQYF.

This clonotype has only a few counts. The V and J genes are TRBV3-1 and TRBJ2-7; TRBD1 is a possible D gene (5 bases). The CDR3 runs 14 residues. Trimming removed 5 bases from V and 2 bases from J, with 13 bases in between. The germline gives CDR1 LGHDT, CDR2 YNNKEL (reference sequence). Here the CDR3 reads CASSSPGQAYEQYF. In nucleotides, the CDR3 is TGTGCCAGCAGCTCTCCAGGGCAGGCCTACGAGCAGTACTTC.

CDR3 in DNA: TGTGCCAGCAGCGTAGAAGACAGCCAAGAGACCCAGTACTTC. Translating it yields CASSVEDSQETQYF. The V call is TRBV9, the J call TRBJ2-5, with a weak D call TRBD1 (5 bases). The CDR3 is 14 residues long. CDR1 is SGDLS, CDR2 YYNGEE, per germline. Trimming cost V 0 bases and J 1 base, with 7 bases left between them.

This rearrangement joins TRBV24-1 to TRBJ1-1; D is ambiguous. Trimming shortened V by 0 bases and J by 6 bases, and 7 bases separated the two germline ends. CDR1 is KGHDR, CDR2 SFDVKD, per germline. The CDR3 length is 13 residues. This chain's CDR3 is CATSDLGSPEAFF. Written as DNA, the CDR3 is TGTGCCACCAGTGATTTGGGATCCCCTGAAGCTTTCTTT.

This chain uses TRBV5-5 with TRBJ1-1; D may be TRBD1 (6 bases). V was shortened by 0 bases and J by 4 bases, with 13 bases between the two germline ends. Looked up from germline, CDR1 is SGHKS and CDR2 is YYEKEE (reference sequence). The CDR3 is made up of 15 amino acids. The DNA of the CDR3 is TGTGCCAGCAGCTTGGACCGGGGGCTTATCACTGAAGCTTTCTTT. Its protein is CASSLDRGLITEAFF.

The sample holds a few counts of this clonotype. The rearrangement joins TRBV3-1 to TRBJ2-7, with a possible D match to TRBD2 (6 bases). V was pared by 2 bases and J by 0 bases, with 14 bases between. Germline CDR1 and CDR2: LGHDT and YNNKEL (reference sequence). The CDR3 loop spans 16 amino acids. CDR3 coding DNA: TGTGCCAGCAGCCAACGCCCGGGACTCAGCTCCTACGAGCAGTACTTC. It codes for CASSQRPGLSSYEQYF.

This clonotype showed up just a few times. CDR3 amino acids: CASSLGLLPQHF. CDR3 bases: TGTGCCAGCAGCTTAGGCCTTTTGCCCCAGCATTTT. J is TRBJ1-5 and V is TRBV13; no clear D. CDR3 length: 12 residues. Trimming left V 0 bases short and J 9 bases short, with 6 bases between. From germline, CDR1 is PRHDT and CDR2 FYEKMQ (reference sequence).

This clonotype has a handful of counts. The chain employs TRBV6-5 and TRBJ2-7, with D possibly being TRBD1 (6 bases). Germline lookup yields CDR1 MNHEY and CDR2 SVGAGI. This CDR3 comprises 13 residues. V lost 2 bases, J lost 3 bases, and 8 bases lay in between. CDR3 amino acids: CASSYLRGYEQYF. For the CDR3, the DNA is TGTGCCAGCAGTTACCTCAGGGGCTACGAGCAGTACTTC.

This clonotype was detected a few times. The chain joins TRBV12-3 or TRBV12-4 to TRBJ2-6, with D tentatively TRBD2 (6 bases). This CDR3 has 16 amino acids. V lost 3 bases and J lost 1, with 10 bases in between. The CDR3 loop is CASSLGGGSGANVLTF. The CDR3, as DNA: TGTGCCAGCAGTTTGGGTGGAGGGTCTGGGGCCAACGTCCTGACTTTC.

The CDR3, as DNA: TGCAGTGCTAGAGAGGGGGGTCGGCTAGCGGGCCCCCATGAGCAGTTCTTC. Translating gives CSAREGGRLAGPHEQFF. The chain couples TRBV20-1 to TRBJ2-1, with 8 bases identical to TRBD2. There are 17 residues in the CDR3. J gave up 8 bases and V 0 bases, and 15 bases lay outside the gene matches. Germline V gene lookup returns CDR1 DFQATT and CDR2 SNEGSKA (reference sequence).

The chain links TRBV15 to TRBJ2-7; 11 positions agree with TRBD1. Germline assignment: CDR1 LNHNV and CDR2 YYDKDF (reference sequence). The CDR3 is made up of 17 amino acids. With V trimmed by 3 bases and J by 2 bases, 9 bases remained unmatched. Here the CDR3 DNA reads TGTGCCACCAGCAGGGACAGGGGGCGATTCCCGGCCTACGAGCAGTACTTC. Encoded protein: CATSRDRGRFPAYEQYF. Full variable domain (rest looked up from reference TRBV15 and TRBJ2-7): DAMVIQNPRYQVTQFGKPVTLSCSQTLNHNVMYWYQQKSSQAPKLLFHYYDKDFNNEADTPDNFQSRRPNTSFCFLDIRSPGLGDTAMYLCATSRDRGRFPAYEQYFGPGTRLTVT.

This clonotype was counted many times. The chain links TRBV4-2 to TRBJ2-7; D ambiguous. Germline V gene sequence: CDR1 LGHNA, CDR2 YNFKEQ. V dropped 1 base and J dropped 6 bases, with 10 bases sitting between them. This CDR3 region has 13 residues. CDR3 protein: CASSQGAQGEQYF. In DNA form, the CDR3 reads TGTGCCAGCAGCCAAGGGGCTCAAGGCGAGCAGTACTTC.

This clonotype appeared many times. This chain links TRBV12-3 or TRBV12-4 with TRBJ1-3; D is undetermined. Trimming shortened V by 6 bases and J by 8 bases, and 11 bases separated the two germline ends. The CDR3 is made up of 12 amino acids. CDR3 amino acids: CASSPGLDTIYF. The CDR3 nucleotides are TGTGCCAGCAGCCCTGGACTAGACACCATATATTTT.

This clonotype was found a few times. The J gene is TRBJ1-1, the V gene TRBV12-3 or TRBV12-4; 8 bases fit TRBD1. There are 15 residues in the CDR3. J lost 5 bases, V lost 6 bases, and 11 bases had no gene match. CDR3 sequence reads: CASSATGTGGTEAFF. In nucleotides, the CDR3 is TGTGCCAGCAGCGCCACCGGGACAGGAGGGACTGAAGCTTTCTTT.

This chain connects TRBV20-1 to TRBJ2-3; D might be TRBD2 (6 bases). CDR1 and CDR2 from the germline V gene are DFQATT and SNEGSKA (reference sequence). V dropped 6 bases and J dropped 0 bases, with 13 bases sitting between them. This CDR3 region has 14 residues. The CDR3 sequence is CSAPGTSSTDTQYF. CDR3 nucleotide sequence: TGCAGTGCCCCCGGGACTTCTAGCACAGATACGCAGTATTTT.

This clonotype has more than one count but fewer than ten. This chain joins TRBV12-3 or TRBV12-4 and TRBJ2-7; D may be TRBD1 or TRBD2 (5 bases each). V was clipped by 1 base and J by 3 bases, with 13 bases between them. This CDR3 has 15 residues. The CDR3 is CASSLGGPTIYEQYF. CDR3 nucleotide sequence: TGTGCCAGCAGTTTAGGGGGACCCACCATCTACGAGCAGTACTTC.

Comment on this clonotype: A junction boundary mismatches the germline segment, possibly from a read error. The J gene is TRBJ2-7, the V gene TRBV24-1; 8 positions agree with TRBD2. Germline V lookup: CDR1 KGHDR, CDR2 SFDVKD. The CDR3 covers 15 residues. The CDR3 DNA sequence: TGTGCCACCAGTGATGCGGGGGGACCCTCCCACGAGCAGTACTTC. Its translation is CATSDAGGPSHEQYF.

The chain combines TRBV7-9 with TRBJ2-7; no clear D. Germline values: CDR1 SEHNR, CDR2 FQNEAQ (reference sequence). The CDR3 is 13 residues long. The V gene lost 5 bases and the J gene lost 5 bases, with 13 bases spanning the gap. The DNA of the CDR3 is TGTGCCAGCAGCCCCAAGGACGGAAACGAGCAGTACTTC. It encodes CASSPKDGNEQYF.

The chain joins TRBV2 to TRBJ2-7, with 8 bases fitting TRBD2. Germline-derived CDR1 and CDR2 are SNHLY and FYNNEI. The J segment lost 4 bases and the V segment lost 3 bases, leaving 5 bases of the junction unmatched. This CDR3 has 14 residues. The CDR3 is CASSDRTSSYEQYF. CDR3 sequence (DNA): TGTGCCAGCAGTGATCGGACTAGCTCATACGAGCAGTACTTC.

This clonotype appeared a few times. The chain combines TRBV29-1 with TRBJ2-1; tentatively, D is TRBD1 or TRBD2 (6 bases each). The CDR3 is made up of 11 amino acids. V gave up 6 bases and J gave up 10 bases, with 13 bases separating them. Looked up from germline, CDR1 is SQVTM and CDR2 is ANQGSEA. CDR3 DNA: TGCAGCGTCCGGGGCGGGACAGAGCAGTTCTTC. It yields the protein CSVRGGTEQFF.

The V and J genes are TRBV7-8 and TRBJ2-7; possibly TRBD1 for D (5 bases). V was shortened by 2 bases and J by 6 bases, with 8 bases between the two germline ends. The CDR3 length is 12 residues. Germline V gives CDR1 SGHVS, CDR2 FQNEAQ. CDR3 nucleotides: TGTGCCAGCAGCTTACCAGGGTCCGAGCAGTACTTC. The encoded protein is CASSLPGSEQYF. Full variable domain (missing parts from reference TRBV7-8 and TRBJ2-7): GAGVSQSPRYKVAKRGQDVALRCDPISGHVSLFWYQQALGQGPEFLTYFQNEAQLDKSGLPSDRFFAERPEGSVSTLKIQRTQQEDSAVYLCASSLPGSEQYFGPGTRLTVT.

This chain connects TRBV14 to TRBJ1-1, with D unclear. The germline V gene has CDR1 SGHDN and CDR2 FVKESK. The germline V and J ends were trimmed by 4 bases and 1 base, with 13 bases remaining between them. The CDR3 has 15 amino acids. DNA of the CDR3: TGTGCCAGCAGCCCACCCTACGGCCGGAACACTGAAGCTTTCTTT. Its translation is CASSPPYGRNTEAFF.

This chain joins TRBV25-1 and TRBJ2-5, with D perhaps matching TRBD2 (6 bases). Trimming took off 4 bases at V and 5 bases at J, with 11 bases between the two ends. Germline lookup yields CDR1 MGHDK and CDR2 SYGVNS. The CDR3 extends over 13 amino acids. The CDR3 coding sequence is TGTGCCAGCAGTGCCCCCAGCGGGGAGACCCAGTACTTC. This translates into CASSAPSGETQYF.